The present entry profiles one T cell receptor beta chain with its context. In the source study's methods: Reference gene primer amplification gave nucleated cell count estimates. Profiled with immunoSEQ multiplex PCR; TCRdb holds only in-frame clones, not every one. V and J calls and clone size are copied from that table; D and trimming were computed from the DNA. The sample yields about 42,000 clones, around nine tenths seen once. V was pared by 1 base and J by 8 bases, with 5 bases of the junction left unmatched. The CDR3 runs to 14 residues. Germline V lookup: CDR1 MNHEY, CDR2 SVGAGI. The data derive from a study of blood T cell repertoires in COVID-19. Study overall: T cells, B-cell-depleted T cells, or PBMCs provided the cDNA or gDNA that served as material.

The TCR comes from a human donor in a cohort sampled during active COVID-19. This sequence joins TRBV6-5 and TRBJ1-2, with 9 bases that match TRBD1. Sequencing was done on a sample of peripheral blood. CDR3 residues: CASSYLTDRGGYTF. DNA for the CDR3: TGTGCCAGCAGTTACTTAACTGACAGGGGGGGCTACACCTTC.